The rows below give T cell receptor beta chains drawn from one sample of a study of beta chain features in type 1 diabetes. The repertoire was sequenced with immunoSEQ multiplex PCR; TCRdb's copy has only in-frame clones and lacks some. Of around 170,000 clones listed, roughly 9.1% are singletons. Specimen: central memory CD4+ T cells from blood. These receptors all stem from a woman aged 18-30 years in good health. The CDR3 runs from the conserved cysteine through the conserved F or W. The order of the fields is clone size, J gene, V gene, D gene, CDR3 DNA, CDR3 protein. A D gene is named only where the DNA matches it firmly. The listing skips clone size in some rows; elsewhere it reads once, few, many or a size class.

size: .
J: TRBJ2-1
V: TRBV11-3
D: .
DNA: TGTGCCAGCAGCTTAGAACCAGGAAATGAGCAGTTCTTC
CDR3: CASSLEPGNEQFF

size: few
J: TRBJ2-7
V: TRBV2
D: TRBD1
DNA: TGTGCCAGCAGTTCAGGGGGCTCCTACGAGCAGTACTTC
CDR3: CASSSGGSYEQYF

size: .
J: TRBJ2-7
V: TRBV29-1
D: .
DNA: TGCAGCGTTACTACAGGGAAGCAGTACTTC
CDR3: CSVTTGKQYF

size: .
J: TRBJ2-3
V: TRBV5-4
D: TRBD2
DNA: TGTGCCAGCAGCCTACCTCTAGCGGGACCTGGAGATACGCAGTATTTT
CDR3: CASSLPLAGPGDTQYF

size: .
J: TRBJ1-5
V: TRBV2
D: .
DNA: TGTGCCAGCAGTGAAGAAGCGAATCAGCCCCAGCATTTT
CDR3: CASSEEANQPQHF

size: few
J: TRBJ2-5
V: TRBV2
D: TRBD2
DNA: TGTGCCAGCAGTCCAGAAGCGGGAGTTGTAGAGACCCAGTACTTC
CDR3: CASSPEAGVVETQYF

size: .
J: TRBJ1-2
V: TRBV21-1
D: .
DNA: TGTGCCAGCAGCAAAGACCGCCAGGGGTATGGCTACACCTTC
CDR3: CASSKDRQGYGYTF

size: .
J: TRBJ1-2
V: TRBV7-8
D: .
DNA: TGTGCCAGCAGCTTAGTCACTAGCTATGGCTACACCTTC
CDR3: CASSLVTSYGYTF

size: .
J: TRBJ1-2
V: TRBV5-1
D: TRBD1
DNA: TGCGCCAGCAGCTTGGAAGGACAGGGGGCCGCGGACACCTTC
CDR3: CASSLEGQGAADTF

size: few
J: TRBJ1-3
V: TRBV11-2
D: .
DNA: TGTGCCAGCAGCTCACCTAACAGAGACACCATATATTTT
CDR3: CASSSPNRDTIYF

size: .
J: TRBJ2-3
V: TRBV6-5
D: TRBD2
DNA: TGTGCCAGCAGCTCGGGGGGAGCGGGGACAGATACGCAGTATTTT
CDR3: CASSSGGAGTDTQYF

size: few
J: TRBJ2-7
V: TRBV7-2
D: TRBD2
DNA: TGTGCCAGCAGCTTAGCAGGCGGGGGGCAGTCCTACGAGCAGTACTTC
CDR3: CASSLAGGGQSYEQYF

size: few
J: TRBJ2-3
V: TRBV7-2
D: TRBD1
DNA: TGTGCCAGCAGCTTAGGGACTGGTACAGGGGGTAGGACAGATACGCAGTATTTT
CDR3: CASSLGTGTGGRTDTQYF

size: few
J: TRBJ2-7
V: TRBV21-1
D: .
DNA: TGTGCCAGCAGCGTACACAGGAGCTCCTACGAGCAGTACTTC
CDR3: CASSVHRSSYEQYF

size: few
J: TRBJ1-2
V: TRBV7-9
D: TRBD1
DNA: TGTGCCAGCAGCAATCGACAGGGATTGGACTATGGCTACACCTTC
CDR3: CASSNRQGLDYGYTF

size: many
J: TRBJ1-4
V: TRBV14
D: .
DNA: TGTGCCAGCAGCCAAAGGGCAGGGCATAATGAAAAACTGTTTTTT
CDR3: CASSQRAGHNEKLFF